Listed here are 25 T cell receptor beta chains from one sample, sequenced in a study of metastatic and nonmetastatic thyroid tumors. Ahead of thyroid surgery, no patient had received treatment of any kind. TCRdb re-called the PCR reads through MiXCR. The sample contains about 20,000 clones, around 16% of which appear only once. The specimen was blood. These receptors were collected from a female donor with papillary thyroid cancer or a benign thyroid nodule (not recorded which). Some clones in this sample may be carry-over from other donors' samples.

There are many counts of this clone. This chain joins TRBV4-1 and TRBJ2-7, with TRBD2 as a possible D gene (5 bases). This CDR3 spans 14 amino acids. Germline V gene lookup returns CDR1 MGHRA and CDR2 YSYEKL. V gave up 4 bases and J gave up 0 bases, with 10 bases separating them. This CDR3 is CASSLSGFSYEQYF. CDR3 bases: TGCGCCAGCAGCCTTTCGGGGTTCTCCTACGAGCAGTACTTC.

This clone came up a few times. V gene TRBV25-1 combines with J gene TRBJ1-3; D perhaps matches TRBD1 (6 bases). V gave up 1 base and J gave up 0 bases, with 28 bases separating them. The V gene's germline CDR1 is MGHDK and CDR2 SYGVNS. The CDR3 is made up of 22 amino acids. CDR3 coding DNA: TGTGCCAGCAGTGAATGGGGAACCGGGACACGGAGGATACAAGCCTCTGGAAACACCATATATTTT. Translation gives CASSEWGTGTRRIQASGNTIYF.

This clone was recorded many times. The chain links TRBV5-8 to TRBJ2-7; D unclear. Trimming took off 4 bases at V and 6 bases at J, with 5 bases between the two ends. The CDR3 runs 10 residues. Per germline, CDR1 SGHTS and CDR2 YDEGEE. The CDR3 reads CASSLFEQYF. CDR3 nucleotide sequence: TGTGCCAGCAGCCTTTTCGAGCAGTACTTC.

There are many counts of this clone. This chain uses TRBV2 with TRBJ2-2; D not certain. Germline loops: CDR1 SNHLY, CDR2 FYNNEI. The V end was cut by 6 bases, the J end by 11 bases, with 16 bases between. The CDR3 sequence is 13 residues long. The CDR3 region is CASSPLERQELFF. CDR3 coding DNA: TGTGCCAGCAGCCCCCTCGAGAGACAAGAGCTGTTTTTT.

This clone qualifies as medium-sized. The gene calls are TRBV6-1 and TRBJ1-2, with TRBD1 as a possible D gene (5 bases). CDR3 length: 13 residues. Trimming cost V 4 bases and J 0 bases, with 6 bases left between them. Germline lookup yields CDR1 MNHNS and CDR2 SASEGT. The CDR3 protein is CASSGTTNYGYTF. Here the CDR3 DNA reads TGTGCCAGCAGTGGGACAACTAACTATGGCTACACCTTC.

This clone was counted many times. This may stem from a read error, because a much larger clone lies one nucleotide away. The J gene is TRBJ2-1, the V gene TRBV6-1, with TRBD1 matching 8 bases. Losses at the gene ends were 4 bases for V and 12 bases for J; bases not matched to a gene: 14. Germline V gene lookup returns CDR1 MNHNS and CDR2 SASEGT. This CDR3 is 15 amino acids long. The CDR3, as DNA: TGTGCCAGCAGTGCTGTCCAGGGGGCTCCGGATGTGCAGTTCTTC. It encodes CASSAVQGAPDVQFF.

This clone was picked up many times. The CDR3 DNA follows: TGCGCCAGCAGCCAAGACTATGCTAGCGGGAGGTACAATGAGCAGTTCTTC. It is translated as CASSQDYASGRYNEQFF. The chain couples TRBV4-3 to TRBJ2-1, with 11 positions matching TRBD2. Germline loops: CDR1 LGHNA, CDR2 YSLEER. This CDR3 is 17 amino acids long. V shed 0 bases and J 4 bases; nucleotides not matched to a gene: 5.

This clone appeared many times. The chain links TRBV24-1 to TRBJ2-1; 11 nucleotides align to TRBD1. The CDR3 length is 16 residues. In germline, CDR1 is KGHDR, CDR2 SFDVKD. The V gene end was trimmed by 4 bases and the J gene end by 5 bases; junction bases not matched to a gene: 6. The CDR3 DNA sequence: TGTGCCACCAGTGACCCCGGGACAGGGGGGCACAATGAGCAGTTCTTC. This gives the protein CATSDPGTGGHNEQFF.

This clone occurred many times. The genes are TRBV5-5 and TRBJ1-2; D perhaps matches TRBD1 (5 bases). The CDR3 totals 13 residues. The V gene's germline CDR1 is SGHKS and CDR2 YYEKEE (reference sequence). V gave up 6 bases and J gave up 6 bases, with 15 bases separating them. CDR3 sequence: CASNWGGGDGYTF. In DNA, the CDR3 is TGTGCCAGCAACTGGGGCGGAGGTGATGGCTACACCTTC.

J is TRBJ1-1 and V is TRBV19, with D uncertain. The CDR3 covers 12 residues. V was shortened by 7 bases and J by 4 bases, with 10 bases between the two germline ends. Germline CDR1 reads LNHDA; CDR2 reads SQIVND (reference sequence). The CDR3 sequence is CASTTGFTEAFF. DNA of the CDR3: TGTGCCAGTACAACGGGATTCACTGAAGCTTTCTTT.

This CDR3 reads CASSPPTGRNYGYTF. The CDR3 DNA is TGTGCCAGCAGTCCACCGACAGGTCGTAACTATGGCTACACCTTC. The chain has TRBV6-1 and TRBJ1-2, with D perhaps TRBD1 (6 bases). The CDR3 runs to 15 residues. CDR1 is MNHNS, CDR2 SASEGT, per germline. Deletions cut 5 bases from V and 1 base from J, with 14 bases between.

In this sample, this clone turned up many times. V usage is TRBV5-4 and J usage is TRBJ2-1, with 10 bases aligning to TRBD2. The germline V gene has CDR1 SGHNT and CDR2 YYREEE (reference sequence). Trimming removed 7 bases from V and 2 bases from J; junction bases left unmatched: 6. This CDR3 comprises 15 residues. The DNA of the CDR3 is TGTGCCAGCGGAACTAGCGGGACACCCTACAATGAGCAGTTCTTC. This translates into CASGTSGTPYNEQFF.

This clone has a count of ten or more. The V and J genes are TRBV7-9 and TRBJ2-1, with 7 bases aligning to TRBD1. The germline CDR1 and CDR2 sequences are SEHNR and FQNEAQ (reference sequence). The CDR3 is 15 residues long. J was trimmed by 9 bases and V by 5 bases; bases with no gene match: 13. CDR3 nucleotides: TGTGCCAGCAGCACACAAATTACAGGGGTGGGTGAGCAGTTCTTC. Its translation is CASSTQITGVGEQFF.

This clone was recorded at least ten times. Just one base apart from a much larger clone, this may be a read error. The CDR3 sequence: CASSGVRGSGYEQYF. CDR3 DNA sequence: TGTGCCAGCAGTGGGGTCAGGGGAAGCGGCTACGAGCAGTACTTC. The rearrangement joins TRBV28 to TRBJ2-7, with TRBD1 as a possible D gene (6 bases). CDR1 is MDHEN and CDR2 is SYDVKM in the germline V gene. There are 15 residues in the CDR3. V dropped 5 bases and J dropped 3 bases, with 17 bases sitting between them.

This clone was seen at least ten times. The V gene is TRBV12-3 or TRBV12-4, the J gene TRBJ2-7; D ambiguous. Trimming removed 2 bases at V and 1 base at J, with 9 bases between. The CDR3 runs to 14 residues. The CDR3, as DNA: TGTGCCAGCAGTTTATCTGGGATTTCCTACGAGCAGTACTTC. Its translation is CASSLSGISYEQYF.

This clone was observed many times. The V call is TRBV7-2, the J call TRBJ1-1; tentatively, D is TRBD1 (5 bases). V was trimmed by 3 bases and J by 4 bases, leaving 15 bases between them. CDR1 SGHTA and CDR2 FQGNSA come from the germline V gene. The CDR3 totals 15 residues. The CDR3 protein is CASSFSGARGTEAFF. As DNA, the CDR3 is TGTGCCAGCAGCTTCAGCGGGGCGCGGGGCACTGAAGCTTTCTTT.

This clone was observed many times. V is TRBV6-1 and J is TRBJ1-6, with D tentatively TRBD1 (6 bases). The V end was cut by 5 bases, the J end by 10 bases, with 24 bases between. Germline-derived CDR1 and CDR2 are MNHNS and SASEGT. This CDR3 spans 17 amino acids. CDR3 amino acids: CASSLLRVSGQSSPLHF. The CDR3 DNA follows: TGTGCCAGCAGTCTGTTGAGGGTTTCGGGACAATCCTCACCCCTCCACTTT.

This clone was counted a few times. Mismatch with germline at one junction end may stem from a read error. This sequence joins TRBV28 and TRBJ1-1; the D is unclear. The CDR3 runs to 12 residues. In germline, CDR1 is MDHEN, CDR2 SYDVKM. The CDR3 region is CASSLQETEAFF. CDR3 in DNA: TGTGCCAGCAGTCTGCAGGAAACTGAGGCTTTCTTT. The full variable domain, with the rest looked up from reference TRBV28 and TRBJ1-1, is DVKVTQSSRYLVKRTGEKVFLECVQDMDHENMFWYRQDPGLGLRLIYFSYDVKMKEKGDIPEGYSVSREKKERFSLILESASTNQTSMYLCASSLQETEAFFGQGTRLTVV.

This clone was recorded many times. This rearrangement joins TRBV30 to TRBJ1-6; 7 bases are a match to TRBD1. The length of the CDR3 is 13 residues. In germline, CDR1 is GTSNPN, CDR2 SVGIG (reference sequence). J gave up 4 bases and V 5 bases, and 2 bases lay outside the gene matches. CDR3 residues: CAWLGQYNSPLHF. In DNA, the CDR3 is TGTGCCTGGCTGGGACAGTATAATTCACCCCTCCACTTT.

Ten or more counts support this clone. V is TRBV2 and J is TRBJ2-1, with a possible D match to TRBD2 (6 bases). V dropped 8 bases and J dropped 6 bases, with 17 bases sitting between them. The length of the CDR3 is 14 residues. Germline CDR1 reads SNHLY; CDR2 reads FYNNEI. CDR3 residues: CASAAAGKGNEQFF. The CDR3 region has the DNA TGTGCCAGCGCCGCGGCGGGAAAGGGCAATGAGCAGTTCTTC.

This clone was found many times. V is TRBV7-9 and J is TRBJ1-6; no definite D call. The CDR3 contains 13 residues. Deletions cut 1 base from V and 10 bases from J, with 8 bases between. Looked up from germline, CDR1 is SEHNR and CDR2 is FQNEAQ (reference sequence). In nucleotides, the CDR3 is TGTGCCAGCAGCTTAGTGCCGGGCTCACCCCTCCACTTT. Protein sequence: CASSLVPGSPLHF. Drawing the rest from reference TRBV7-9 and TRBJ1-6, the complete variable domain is DTGVSQNPRHKITKRGQNVTFRCDPISEHNRLYWYRQTLGQGPEFLTYFQNEAQLEKSRLLSDRFSAERPKGSFSTLEIQRTEQGDSAMYLCASSLVPGSPLHFGNGTRLTVT.

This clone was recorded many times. The CDR3 nucleotides read TGCGCCAGCAGCTCCACAGGGGCTTACGAGCAGTTCTTC. Residues: CASSSTGAYEQFF. The chain employs TRBV5-1 and TRBJ2-1, with 7 bases identical to TRBD1. Germline loops: CDR1 SGHRS, CDR2 YFSETQ. This CDR3 comprises 13 residues. V dropped 3 bases and J dropped 10; count of bases not matched to a gene: 7.

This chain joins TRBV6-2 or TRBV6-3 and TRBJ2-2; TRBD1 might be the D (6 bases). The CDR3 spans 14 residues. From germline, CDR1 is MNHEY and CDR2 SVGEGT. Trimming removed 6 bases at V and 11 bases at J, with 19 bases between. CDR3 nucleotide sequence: TGTGCCAGCAGACCCAACAGGGTGCCCCGCGAGCTGTTTTTT. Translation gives CASRPNRVPRELFF.

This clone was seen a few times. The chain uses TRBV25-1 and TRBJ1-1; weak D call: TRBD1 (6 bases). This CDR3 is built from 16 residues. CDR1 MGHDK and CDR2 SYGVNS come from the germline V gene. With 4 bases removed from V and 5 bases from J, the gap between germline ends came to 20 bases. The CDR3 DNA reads TGTGCCAGCAGTGCTAAAGGGGGAGGTTTGCGTACTGAAGCTTTCTTT. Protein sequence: CASSAKGGGLRTEAFF.

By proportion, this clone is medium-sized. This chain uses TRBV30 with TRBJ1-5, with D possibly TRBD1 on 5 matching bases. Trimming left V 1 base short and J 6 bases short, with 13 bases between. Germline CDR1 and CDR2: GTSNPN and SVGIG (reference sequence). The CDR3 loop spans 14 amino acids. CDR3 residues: CAWSASPGGQPQHF. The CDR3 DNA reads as TGTGCCTGGAGTGCATCTCCGGGGGGTCAGCCCCAGCATTTT.